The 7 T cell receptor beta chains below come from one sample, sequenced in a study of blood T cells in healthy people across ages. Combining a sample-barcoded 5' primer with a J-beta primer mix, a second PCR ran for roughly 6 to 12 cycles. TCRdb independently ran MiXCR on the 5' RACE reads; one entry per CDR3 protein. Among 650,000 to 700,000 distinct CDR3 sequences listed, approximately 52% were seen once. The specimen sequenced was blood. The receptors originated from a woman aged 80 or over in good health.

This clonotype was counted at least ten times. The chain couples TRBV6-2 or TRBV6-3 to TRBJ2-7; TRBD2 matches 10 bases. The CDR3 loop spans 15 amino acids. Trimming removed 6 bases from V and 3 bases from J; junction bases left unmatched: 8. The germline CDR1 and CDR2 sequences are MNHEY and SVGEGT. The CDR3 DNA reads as TGTGCCAGCAGCTACCCACTAGCGGGACGCTACGAGCAGTACTTC. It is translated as CASSYPLAGRYEQYF.

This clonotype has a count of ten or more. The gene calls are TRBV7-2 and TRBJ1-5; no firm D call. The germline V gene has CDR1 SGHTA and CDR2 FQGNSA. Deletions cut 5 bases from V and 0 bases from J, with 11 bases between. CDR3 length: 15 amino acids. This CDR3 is CASSPAGNSNQPQHF. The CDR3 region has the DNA TGTGCCAGCAGCCCTGCGGGGAATAGCAATCAGCCCCAGCATTTT.

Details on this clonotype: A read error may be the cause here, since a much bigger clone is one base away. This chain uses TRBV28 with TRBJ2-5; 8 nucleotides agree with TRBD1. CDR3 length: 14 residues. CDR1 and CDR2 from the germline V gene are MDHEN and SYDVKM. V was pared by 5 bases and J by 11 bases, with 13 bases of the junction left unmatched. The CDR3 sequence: CASSAGGYDNEQYF. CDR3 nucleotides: TGTGCCAGCAGTGCAGGGGGCTACGACAATGAGCAGTACTTC.

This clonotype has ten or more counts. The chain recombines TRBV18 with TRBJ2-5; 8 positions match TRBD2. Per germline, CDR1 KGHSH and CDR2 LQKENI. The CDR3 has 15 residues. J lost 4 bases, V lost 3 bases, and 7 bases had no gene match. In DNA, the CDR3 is TGTGCCAGCTCACCCCTCGCGGGAGGTGTAGAGACCCAGTACTTC. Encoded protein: CASSPLAGGVETQYF.

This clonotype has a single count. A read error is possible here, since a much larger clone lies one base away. The CDR3 reads CASSQGRTSGVDEQFF. CDR3 bases: TGTGCCAGCAGCCAAGGGAGGACTAGCGGGGTAGATGAGCAGTTCTTC. The chain joins TRBV14 to TRBJ2-1; 12 nucleotides line up with TRBD2. This CDR3 is 16 amino acids long. Losses at the gene ends were 1 base for V and 8 bases for J; bases not matched to a gene: 6. Germline V gene lookup returns CDR1 SGHDN and CDR2 FVKESK.

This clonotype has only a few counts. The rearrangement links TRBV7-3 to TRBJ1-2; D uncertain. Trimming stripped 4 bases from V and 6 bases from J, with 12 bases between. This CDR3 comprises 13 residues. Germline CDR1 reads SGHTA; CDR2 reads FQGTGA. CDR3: CASSSKKLDGYTF. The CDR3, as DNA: TGTGCCAGCAGCTCTAAGAAGCTGGATGGCTACACCTTC.

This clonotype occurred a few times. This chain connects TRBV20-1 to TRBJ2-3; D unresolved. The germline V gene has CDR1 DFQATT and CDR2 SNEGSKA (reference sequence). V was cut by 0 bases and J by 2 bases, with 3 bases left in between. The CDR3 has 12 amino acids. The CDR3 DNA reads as TGCAGTGCTAGAGACCACACAGATACGCAGTATTTT. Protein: CSARDHTDTQYF.